The entry that follows covers one T cell receptor (beta chain) sequence. What it binds is unknown. The data originate from a study of cytomegalovirus exposure and HLA in healthy donors. Study-level background: Across almost 400 genotyped donors, over 70% landed in the Caucasian-associated ancestry cluster.

The CDR3 is 13 residues long. Per the germline V gene, CDR1 is KGHSH and CDR2 is LQKENI. V was pared by 5 bases and J by 9 bases, with 14 bases between. The donors comprised healthy bone marrow donors. Points from the study as a whole: In a later analysis, a missense DCLRE1C variant was linked to TCR beta V- and J-gene trimming. Highly shared variants forming one cluster were likely a sequencing artifact.

Both 60 Vbeta primers and 13 Jbeta primers went into the PCR. Measured with immunoSEQ multiplex PCR; TCRdb has only the in-frame clones, and not every one. The sample includes about 160,000 clones, roughly 78% of them seen just once. The chain links TRBV18 to TRBJ2-1; D not certain. This receptor was taken from a man between 35 and 55 years old in good health and CMV-seropositive. Sequencing was performed on PBMCs. The CDR3 is CASSALLASEQFF. The CDR3, as DNA: TGTGCCAGCTCAGCGCTCCTCGCTAGTGAGCAGTTCTTC.